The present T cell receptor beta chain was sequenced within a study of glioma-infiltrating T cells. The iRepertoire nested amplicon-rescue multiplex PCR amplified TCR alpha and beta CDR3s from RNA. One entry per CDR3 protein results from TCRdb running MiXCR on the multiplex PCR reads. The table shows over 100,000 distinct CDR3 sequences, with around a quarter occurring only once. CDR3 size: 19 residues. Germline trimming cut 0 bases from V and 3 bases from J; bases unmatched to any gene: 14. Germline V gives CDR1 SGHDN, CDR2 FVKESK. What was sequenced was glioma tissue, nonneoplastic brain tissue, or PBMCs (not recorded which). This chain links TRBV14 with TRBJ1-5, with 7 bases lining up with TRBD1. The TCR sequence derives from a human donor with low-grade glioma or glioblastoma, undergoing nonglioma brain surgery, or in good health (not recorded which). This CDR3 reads CASSQDVWDRAIFNQPQHF. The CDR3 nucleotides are TGTGCCAGCAGCCAAGATGTCTGGGACAGAGCTATATTCAATCAGCCCCAGCATTTT.